These 9 T cell receptor beta chains came from one sample sequenced in a study of cytomegalovirus exposure and HLA in healthy donors. The PCR made use of 60 Vbeta and 13 Jbeta primers. Generated by immunoSEQ multiplex PCR, the TCRdb table keeps only in-frame clones and is missing some. This sample has 140,000 or so clones, with 84% found just once. The sequenced sample consisted of PBMCs. These receptors all come from a boy aged 2 to 10 in good health and CMV-seronegative.

This clone was picked up one time. CDR3 sequence: CASTLAGGTYEQYF. The DNA of the CDR3 is TGCGCCAGCACCTTAGCGGGAGGAACCTACGAGCAGTACTTC. The V call is TRBV10-2, the J call TRBJ2-7, with 10 nucleotides matching TRBD2. The CDR3 has 14 residues. CDR1 and CDR2 from the germline V gene are WSHSY and SAAADI. Germline trimming cut 7 bases from V and 2 bases from J; bases unmatched to any gene: 5.

This chain connects TRBV30 to TRBJ2-7; no clear D. The CDR3 totals 13 residues. Germline V gives CDR1 GTSNPN, CDR2 SVGIG (reference sequence). Trimming took off 2 bases at V and 3 bases at J, with 11 bases between the two ends. The CDR3 DNA sequence: TGTGCCTGGAGTAGGCAGGTGCGCTACGAGCAGTACTTC. Protein sequence: CAWSRQVRYEQYF.

The table lists this clone with a count of one. The chain is built from TRBV27 and TRBJ1-4; possible D gene TRBD1, 6 bases. This CDR3 spans 15 amino acids. Trimming removed 6 bases from V and 6 bases from J, with 17 bases in between. Germline CDR1 and CDR2: MNHEY and SMNVEV (reference sequence). This CDR3 is CASRGGGEGDEKLFF. For the CDR3, the DNA is TGTGCCAGCAGGGGCGGAGGAGAGGGGGATGAAAAACTGTTTTTT. The full variable domain, its missing parts supplied by reference TRBV27 and TRBJ1-4, is EAQVTQNPRYLITVTGKKLTVTCSQNMNHEYMSWYRQDPGLGLRQIYYSMNVEVTDKGDVPEGYKVSRKEKRNFPLILESPSPNQTSLYFCASRGGGEGDEKLFFGSGTQLSVL.

This clone appeared a few times. The V and J genes are TRBV6-4 and TRBJ2-2, with TRBD2 matching over 12 bases. Germline lookup yields CDR1 MRHNA and CDR2 SNTAGT. There are 15 residues in the CDR3. The ends lost 3 bases at V and 4 bases at J; junction bases unmatched: 0. DNA for the CDR3: TGTGCCAGCAGTGAGACTAGCGGGAGCACCGGGGAGCTGTTTTTT. It encodes CASSETSGSTGELFF.

A few counts support this clone. The chain carries TRBV6-6 and TRBJ2-1; tentatively, D is TRBD2 (6 bases). Germline V lookup: CDR1 MNHNY, CDR2 SVGAGI (reference sequence). The CDR3 is made up of 16 amino acids. V shed 6 bases and J shed 2 bases, with 17 bases lying between them. DNA for the CDR3: TGTGCCAGCAGCCACGAACTGCGGGGACCCTACAATGAGCAGTTCTTC. It encodes CASSHELRGPYNEQFF.

This clone was seen more than once but under ten times. J is TRBJ2-7 and V is TRBV7-8; TRBD1 is a possible D gene (5 bases). Trimming removed 5 bases from V and 6 bases from J, with 11 bases in between. The germline V gene has CDR1 SGHVS and CDR2 FQNEAQ. The CDR3 is made up of 12 amino acids. The CDR3 region is CASSPVGVEQYF. DNA of the CDR3: TGTGCCAGCAGCCCTGTAGGGGTCGAGCAGTACTTC.

The chain joins TRBV4-2 to TRBJ2-2, with TRBD2 identical over 7 bases. There are 17 residues in the CDR3. J was trimmed by 4 bases and V by 0 bases; bases with no gene match: 8. CDR1 is LGHNA, CDR2 YNFKEQ, per germline. CDR3 region: CASSQDSGFPITGELFF. For the CDR3, the DNA is TGTGCCAGCAGCCAAGATAGCGGGTTCCCGATCACCGGGGAGCTGTTTTTT.

The rearrangement uses TRBV6-6 and TRBJ2-7; 12 nucleotides align to TRBD1. The CDR3 totals 15 residues. CDR1 and CDR2 (germline): MNHNY, SVGAGI (reference sequence). V trimming: 6 bases; J trimming: 5 bases; junction bases outside the gene matches: 8. The CDR3 bases are TGTGCCAGCAGCCGACCGGGACAGGGGGCGAACGAGCAGTACTTC. It encodes CASSRPGQGANEQYF.

The chain uses TRBV13 and TRBJ2-3; D might be TRBD2 (6 bases). The CDR3 consists of 15 residues. V lost 3 bases, J lost 2 bases, and 12 bases lay in between. Germline CDR1 PRHDT, CDR2 FYEKMQ (reference sequence). CDR3 protein: CASSFSSGLTDTQYF. CDR3 coding DNA: TGTGCCAGCAGCTTCAGTAGCGGCCTCACAGATACGCAGTATTTT.